This section outlines one T cell receptor (beta chain) sequence together with its context. Its target is unknown. The sample comes from a study of T cell repertoires in cytomegalovirus infection. Looking at the study overall: HLA-B-restricted CMV epitopes that are well studied were used alongside recently identified HLA-C-restricted ones. Public TCR beta signature analysis indicated the presence of both CMV infection and matching HLA type.

MiXCR was run by TCRdb on the reads, yielding one entry per CDR3 protein. The sample holds about 340,000 distinct CDR3 sequences, 25% to 30% seen once. Unmatched junction bases numbered 13, after V lost 5 bases and J lost 4 bases. The germline V gene encodes CDR1 SGHTA and CDR2 FQGNSA. CDR3 size: 17 residues. Study-wide results and caveats: Clonotype analysis showed dominance of the ex vivo response by HLA-C-restricted CMV-specific TCR beta clonotypes. Summed frequency of public TCR beta families distinguished CMV carriers with the relevant HLA.

The source was cultured PBMCs, collected from culture after CMV antigen stimulation. This receptor was identified in a human donor in good health (CMV status not recorded). Some clones in this sample may be carry-over from other donors' samples. V usage is TRBV7-2 and J usage is TRBJ2-1; 8 bases match TRBD2. In nucleotides, the CDR3 is TGTGCCAGCAGCCGGGAGGGAATAGCGGGGAGATACAATGAGCAGTTCTTC. This encodes CASSREGIAGRYNEQFF.